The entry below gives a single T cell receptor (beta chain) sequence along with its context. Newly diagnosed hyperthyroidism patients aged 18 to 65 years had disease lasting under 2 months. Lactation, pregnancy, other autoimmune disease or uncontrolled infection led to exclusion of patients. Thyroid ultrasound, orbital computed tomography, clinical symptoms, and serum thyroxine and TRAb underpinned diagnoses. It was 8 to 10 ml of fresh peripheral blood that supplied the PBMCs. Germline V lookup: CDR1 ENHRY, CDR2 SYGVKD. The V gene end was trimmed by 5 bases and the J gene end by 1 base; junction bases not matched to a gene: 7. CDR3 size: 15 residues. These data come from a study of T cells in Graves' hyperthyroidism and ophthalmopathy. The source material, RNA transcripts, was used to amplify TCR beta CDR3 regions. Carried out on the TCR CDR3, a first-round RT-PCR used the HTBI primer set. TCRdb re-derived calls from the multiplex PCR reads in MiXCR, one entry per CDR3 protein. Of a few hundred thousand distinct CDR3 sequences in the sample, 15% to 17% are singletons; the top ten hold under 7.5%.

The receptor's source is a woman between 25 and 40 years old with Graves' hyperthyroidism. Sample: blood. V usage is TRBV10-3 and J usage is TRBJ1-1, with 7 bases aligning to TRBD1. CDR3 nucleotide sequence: TGTGCCATCAGTTCCCGACAGGGCTGGAACACTGAAGCTTTCTTT. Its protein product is CAISSRQGWNTEAFF.